Listed below are T cell receptor beta chains from one sample, sequenced in a study of molecular identifiers for immune sequencing clone quantification. TCRdb re-called the PCR reads with MiXCR, one entry per CDR3 protein. This table has hundreds of thousands of distinct CDR3 sequences, over 20% appearing once. Sequencing input: naive CD8+ T cells from blood, with Jurkat cell RNA spiked in. The receptor set was obtained from a human donor in good health. Some libraries in this study had Jurkat cell RNA spiked in. The CDR3 runs from the conserved cysteine through the conserved F or W. The D gene is left open where the match is weak. Clone size is not always given. Where it is, it says once, few, many or a class for expanded clones.

d_gene	abundance	j_gene	v_gene	len	CDR3nt	CDR3aa
.	many	TRBJ2-2	TRBV27	14	TGTGCCAGCTACGACCTGGCGAACACCGGGGAGCTGTTTTTT	CASYDLANTGELFF
.	many	TRBJ1-2	TRBV12-3/TRBV12-4	12	TGTGCCAGCAGTTGGACAGCTGAAGGCTACACCTTC	CASSWTAEGYTF
TRBD2	many	TRBJ2-7	TRBV5-4	15	TGTGCCAGCAGCCCAGGACTAGCGGGAAACTACGAGCAGTACTTC	CASSPGLAGNYEQYF
TRBD2	few	TRBJ2-3	TRBV29-1	15	TGCAGCGTTGAAACGACTAGCGGGAGTTCAGATACGCAGTATTTT	CSVETTSGSSDTQYF
.	many	TRBJ2-2	TRBV4-1	18	TGCGCCAGCAGCCAAGCCACTAGGAAGGGGGGGGCGACCGGGGAGCTGTTTTTT	CASSQATRKGGATGELFF
.	few	TRBJ2-7	TRBV19	14	TGTGCCAGTAGTGCGGGACGGGGGACCTACGAGCAGTACTTC	CASSAGRGTYEQYF
.	.	TRBJ2-1	TRBV24-1	15	TGTGCCACCAGTGATCTTAGCGGGACAGGTAATGAGCAGTTCTTC	CATSDLSGTGNEQFF
.	few	TRBJ1-5	TRBV2	12	TGTGCCAGCAGTGTCAGGGTCCAGCCCCAGCATTTT	CASSVRVQPQHF
.	many	TRBJ2-7	TRBV7-9	14	TGTGCCAGCAGCTTAGTAACAGAGTCCTACGAGCAGTACTTC	CASSLVTESYEQYF
.	many	TRBJ1-1	TRBV5-6	12	TGTGCCAGCAGCAGCTCCTGGCAGGAAGCTTTCTTT	CASSSSWQEAFF
.	.	TRBJ1-1	TRBV5-3	18	TGTGCCAGCAGCCCTACTGACCTAACCCCGGTAGCAAGTTCTGAAGCTTTCTTT	CASSPTDLTPVASSEAFF
.	.	TRBJ2-5	TRBV12-3/TRBV12-4	13	TGTGCCAGCAGTTTTTCTCGCCCGGGGAACCAGTACTTC	CASSFSRPGNQYF
TRBD1	.	TRBJ1-6	TRBV9	16	TGTGCCAGCAGCCCCCCCCCCGGGACAGGGAATTCACCCCTCCACTTT	CASSPPPGTGNSPLHF
.	many	TRBJ2-7	TRBV7-9	16	TGTGCCAGCAGCCAAACCATGACTGGTACCTCCTACGAGCAGTACTTC	CASSQTMTGTSYEQYF
TRBD2	many	TRBJ2-1	TRBV12-3/TRBV12-4	15	TGTGCCAGCAATTCTGGCGGGAGTGGATACAATGAGCAGTTCTTC	CASNSGGSGYNEQFF
.	many	TRBJ2-7	TRBV20-1	17	TGCAGTGCTAGAGATGCACTTCAGATGACAGCAAGCTACGAGCAGTACTTC	CSARDALQMTASYEQYF
TRBD2	many	TRBJ2-6	TRBV5-5	19	TGTGCCAGCAGCCCCAGACTAGCGGGGGCGATCTCTGGGGCCAACGTCCTGACTTTC	CASSPRLAGAISGANVLTF
.	.	TRBJ2-7	TRBV27	13	TGTGCCAACAGTTTCGGGGCGGGCTACGAGCAGTACTTC	CANSFGAGYEQYF
TRBD2	few	TRBJ2-3	TRBV4-2	18	TGTGCCAGCAGCCAAGATGGGGTAGCGGGAGGGCCGGGGGATACGCAGTATTTT	CASSQDGVAGGPGDTQYF
.	many	TRBJ1-4	TRBV7-6	14	TGTGCCAGCAGCCCAGAGGGGAGGAAAGAAAAACTGTTTTTT	CASSPEGRKEKLFF
TRBD1	many	TRBJ2-7	TRBV2	15	TGTGCCAGCAGCCCCTGGCAGGGGGAAACCTACGAGCAGTACTTC	CASSPWQGETYEQYF
TRBD1	many	TRBJ2-5	TRBV4-3	16	TGCGCCAGCAGCCAAGATGCGGACAGGGGGACAGAGACCCAGTACTTC	CASSQDADRGTETQYF
.	many	TRBJ2-7	TRBV15	14	TGTGCCACCAGCAGAGATTCCCCGGATCTCGAGCAGTACTTC	CATSRDSPDLEQYF
.	many	TRBJ2-7	TRBV11-2	15	TGTGCCAGCAGCTTAGACCCAGGATCGCCCTACGAGCAGTACTTC	CASSLDPGSPYEQYF
.	many	TRBJ1-4	TRBV27	11	TGTGCCACCCTGAACCAGGAAAAACTGTTTTTT	CATLNQEKLFF
TRBD1	.	TRBJ1-5	TRBV19	17	TGTGCCAGTAGTATAGTCCTACCCGGGACAGGGGTTCAGCCCCAGCATTTT	CASSIVLPGTGVQPQHF
.	many	TRBJ1-1	TRBV27	15	TGTGCCAGCAGTTCGGGGGCAGTGTCGAACACTGAAGCTTTCTTT	CASSSGAVSNTEAFF
TRBD2	many	TRBJ2-3	TRBV7-9	15	TGTGCCAGCATCACTAGCGGGATAAGCACAGATACGCAGTATTTT	CASITSGISTDTQYF
.	many	TRBJ1-1	TRBV6-5	14	TGTGCCAGCAGCCAATATAAAAGTGCGACTGAAGCTTTCTTT	CASSQYKSATEAFF
.	many	TRBJ1-1	TRBV6-5	15	TGTGCCAGCAGTTACACGGGATCGGGGGACACTGAAGCTTTCTTT	CASSYTGSGDTEAFF
TRBD1	many	TRBJ2-7	TRBV5-6	16	TGTGCCAGCAGCTGGGGGACAGGGCCAGCGGGTTACGAGCAGTACTTC	CASSWGTGPAGYEQYF
.	many	TRBJ1-1	TRBV29-1	13	TGCAGCGTCGTCCGGGTCGATAACACTGAAGCTTTCTTT	CSVVRVDNTEAFF
.	many	TRBJ2-3	TRBV9	15	TGTGCCAGCACCCTGTCGGGACTCCCTGCAGATACGCAGTATTTT	CASTLSGLPADTQYF
.	many	TRBJ2-7	TRBV30	12	TGTGCCTGGAAGCGAGAAGCCTACGAGCAGTACTTC	CAWKREAYEQYF
TRBD1	many	TRBJ1-4	TRBV28	17	TGTGCCAGCAGTCTGAGGTCGGGGACAGGAAGCTGGGAAAAACTGTTTTTT	CASSLRSGTGSWEKLFF
TRBD1	few	TRBJ1-1	TRBV4-3	15	TGCGCCAGCAGCCAACCGGGACAGGGTCGCACTGAAGCTTTCTTT	CASSQPGQGRTEAFF
TRBD1	many	TRBJ1-6	TRBV19	15	TGTGCCAGTAGTATCGGGGACAGGGGGCGATCACCCCTCCACTTT	CASSIGDRGRSPLHF
TRBD1	.	TRBJ1-3	TRBV27	14	TGTGCCAGCAGTCGGGACAGTTCTGGAAACACCATATATTTT	CASSRDSSGNTIYF
.	many	TRBJ1-3	TRBV6-5	13	TGTGCCAGCAGTTACTACTATGGAGACACCATATATTTT	CASSYYYGDTIYF
.	many	TRBJ2-1	TRBV12-3/TRBV12-4	16	TGTGCCAGCAGTTTAGCGGTTGGGGTCCATGACAATGAGCAGTTCTTC	CASSLAVGVHDNEQFF
.	many	TRBJ1-1	TRBV7-9	13	TGTGCCAGCAGCCAGGGAGGGAGGACTGAAGCTTTCTTT	CASSQGGRTEAFF
.	.	TRBJ2-3	TRBV20-1	18	TGCAGGGCTCAAGGGGGGGGGGGGGGGGCGATTAGGGCAGATACGCAGTATTTT	CRAQGGGGGAIRADTQYF
.	many	TRBJ2-7	TRBV2	15	TGTGCCAGCAGCTCCATGATCCAGGCCACCTACGAGCAGTACTTC	CASSSMIQATYEQYF
TRBD1	many	TRBJ2-7	TRBV7-2	13	TGTGCCAGCAGCCTCGGACAGGTCTACGAGCAGTACTTC	CASSLGQVYEQYF